This entry concerns a single T cell receptor beta chain. No antigen is known for it. The sample comes from a study of early T cells in non-severe SARS-CoV-2 infection. The wider study: Investigators sequenced bulk RNA drawn from unsorted whole blood, and chains remained unpaired.

Trimming cost V 7 bases and J 5 bases, with 17 bases left between them. The CDR3 covers 14 residues. The germline gives CDR1 SGHTA, CDR2 FQGNSA. Whole-study results and caveats: CD4 and private specificities were missed by VDJdb matching, which favored anti-spike CD8 responses.

Attached unique molecular identifiers marked individual cDNA molecules. TCRdb reanalysed the 5' RACE reads using MiXCR and keeps one entry per CDR3 protein. The sample records 80,000 to 95,000 distinct CDR3 sequences, roughly an eighth being singletons. Source material: whole blood. The TCR originated in an adult who was a healthcare worker with PCR-confirmed SARS-CoV-2 infection or an uninfected control (not recorded which). The chain has TRBV7-2 and TRBJ2-5; the D is unclear. The CDR3 DNA sequence: TGTGCCAGCACCCCGATGGGATCTAGGGAGACCCAGTACTTC. This encodes CASTPMGSRETQYF.